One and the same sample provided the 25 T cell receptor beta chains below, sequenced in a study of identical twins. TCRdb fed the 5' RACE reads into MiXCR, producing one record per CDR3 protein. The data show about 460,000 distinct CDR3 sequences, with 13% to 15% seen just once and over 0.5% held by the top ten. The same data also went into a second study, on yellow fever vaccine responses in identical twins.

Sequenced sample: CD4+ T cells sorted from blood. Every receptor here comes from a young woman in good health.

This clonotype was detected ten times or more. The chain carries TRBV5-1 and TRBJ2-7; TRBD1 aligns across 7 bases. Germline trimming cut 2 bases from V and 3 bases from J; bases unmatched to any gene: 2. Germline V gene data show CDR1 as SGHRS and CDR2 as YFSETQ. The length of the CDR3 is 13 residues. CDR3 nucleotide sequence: TGCGCCAGCAGCTTAGGGACAGTCTACGAGCAGTACTTC. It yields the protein CASSLGTVYEQYF.

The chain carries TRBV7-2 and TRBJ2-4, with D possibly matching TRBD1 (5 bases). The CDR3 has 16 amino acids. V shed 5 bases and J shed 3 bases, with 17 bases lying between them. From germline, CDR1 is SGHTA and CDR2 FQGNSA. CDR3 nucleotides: TGTGCCAGCAGCGCATCCTCGTCAGGGAACAAAAACATTCAGTACTTC. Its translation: CASSASSSGNKNIQYF.

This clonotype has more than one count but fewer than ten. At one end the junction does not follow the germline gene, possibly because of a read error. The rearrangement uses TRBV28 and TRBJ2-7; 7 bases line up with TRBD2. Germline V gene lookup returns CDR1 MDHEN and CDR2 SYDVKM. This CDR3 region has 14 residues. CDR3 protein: CASSFGGSSHEQYF. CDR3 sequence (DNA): TGTGCCAGCAGTTTTGGCGGGAGCTCCCACGAGCAGTACTTC.

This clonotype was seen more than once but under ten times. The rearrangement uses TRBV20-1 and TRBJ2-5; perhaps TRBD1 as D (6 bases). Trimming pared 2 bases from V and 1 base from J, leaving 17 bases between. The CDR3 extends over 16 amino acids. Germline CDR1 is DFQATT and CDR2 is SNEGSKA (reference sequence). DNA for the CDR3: TGCAGTGCTAGACCAGACAGGCGGGCACGCCAAGAGACCCAGTACTTC. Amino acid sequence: CSARPDRRARQETQYF.

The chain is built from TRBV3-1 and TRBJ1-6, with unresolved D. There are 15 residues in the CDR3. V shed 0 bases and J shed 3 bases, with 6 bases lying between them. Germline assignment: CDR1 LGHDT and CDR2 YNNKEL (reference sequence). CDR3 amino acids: CASSQEPNYNSPLHF. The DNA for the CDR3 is TGTGCCAGCAGCCAAGAACCGAACTATAATTCACCCCTCCACTTT. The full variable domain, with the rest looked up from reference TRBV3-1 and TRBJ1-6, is DTAVSQTPKYLVTQMGNDKSIKCEQNLGHDTMYWYKQDSKKFLKIMFSYNNKELIINETVPNRFSPKSPDKAHLNLHINSLELGDSAVYFCASSQEPNYNSPLHFGNGTRLTVT.

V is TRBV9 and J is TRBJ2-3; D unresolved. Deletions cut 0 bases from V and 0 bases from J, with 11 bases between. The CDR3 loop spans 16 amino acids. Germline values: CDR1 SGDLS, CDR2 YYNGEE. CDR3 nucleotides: TGTGCCAGCAGCGTAGAATTAGGCACGAGCACAGATACGCAGTATTTT. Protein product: CASSVELGTSTDTQYF.

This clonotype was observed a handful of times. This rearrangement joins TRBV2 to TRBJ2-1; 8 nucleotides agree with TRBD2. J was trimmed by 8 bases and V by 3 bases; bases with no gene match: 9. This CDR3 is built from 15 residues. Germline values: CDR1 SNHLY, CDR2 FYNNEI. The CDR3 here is CASSEGLAGNYEQFF. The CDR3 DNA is TGTGCCAGCAGTGAGGGGCTAGCGGGTAACTATGAGCAGTTCTTC.

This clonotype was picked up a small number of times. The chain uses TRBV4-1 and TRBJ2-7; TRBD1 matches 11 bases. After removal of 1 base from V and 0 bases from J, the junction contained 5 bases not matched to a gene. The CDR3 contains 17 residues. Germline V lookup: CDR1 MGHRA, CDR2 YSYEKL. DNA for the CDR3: TGCGCCAGCAGCCAAGCAGGGACAGGGGGAAGCTCCTACGAGCAGTACTTC. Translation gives CASSQAGTGGSSYEQYF.

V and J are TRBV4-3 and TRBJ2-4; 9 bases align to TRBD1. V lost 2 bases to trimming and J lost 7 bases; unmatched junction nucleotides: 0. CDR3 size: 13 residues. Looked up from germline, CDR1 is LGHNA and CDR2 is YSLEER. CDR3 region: CASSQTGGNIQYF. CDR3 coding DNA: TGCGCCAGCAGCCAAACAGGGGGCAACATTCAGTACTTC.

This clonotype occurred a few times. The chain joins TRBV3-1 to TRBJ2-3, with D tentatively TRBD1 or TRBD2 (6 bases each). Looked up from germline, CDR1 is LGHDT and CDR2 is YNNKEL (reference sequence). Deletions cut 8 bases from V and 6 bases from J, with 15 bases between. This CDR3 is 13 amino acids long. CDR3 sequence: CASRGRQGDTQYF. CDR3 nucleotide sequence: TGTGCCAGCCGGGGGCGCCAGGGGGATACGCAGTATTTT.

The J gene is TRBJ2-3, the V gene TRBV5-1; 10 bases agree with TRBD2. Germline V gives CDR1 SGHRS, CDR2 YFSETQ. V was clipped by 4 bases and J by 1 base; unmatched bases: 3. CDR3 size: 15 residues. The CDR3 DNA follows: TGCGCCAGCAGCGTCGGGACTAGCGGCACAGATACGCAGTATTTT. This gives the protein CASSVGTSGTDTQYF.

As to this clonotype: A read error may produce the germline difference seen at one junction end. The CDR3 sequence: CAISQGEGAQYF. In DNA, the CDR3 is TGTGCCATCAGCCAAGGGGAAGGGGCGCAGTATTTT. The chain is built from TRBV3-1 and TRBJ2-3; D possibly corresponds to TRBD1 (5 bases). The germline V gene has CDR1 LGHDT and CDR2 YNNKEL (reference sequence). The CDR3 contains 12 residues.

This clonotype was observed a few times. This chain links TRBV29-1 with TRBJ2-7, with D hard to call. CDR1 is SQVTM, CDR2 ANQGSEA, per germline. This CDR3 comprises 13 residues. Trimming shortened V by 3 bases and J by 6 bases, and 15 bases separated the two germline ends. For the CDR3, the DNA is TGCAGCGTTGAGGGATGGGATGACGGCGAGCAGTACTTC. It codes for CSVEGWDDGEQYF.

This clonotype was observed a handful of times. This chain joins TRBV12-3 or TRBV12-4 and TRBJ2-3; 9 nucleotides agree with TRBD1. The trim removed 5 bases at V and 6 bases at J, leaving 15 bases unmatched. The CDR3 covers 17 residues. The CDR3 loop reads CASSPGGTGLGKDTQYF. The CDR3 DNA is TGTGCCAGCAGTCCAGGAGGGACAGGGTTAGGCAAGGATACGCAGTATTTT.

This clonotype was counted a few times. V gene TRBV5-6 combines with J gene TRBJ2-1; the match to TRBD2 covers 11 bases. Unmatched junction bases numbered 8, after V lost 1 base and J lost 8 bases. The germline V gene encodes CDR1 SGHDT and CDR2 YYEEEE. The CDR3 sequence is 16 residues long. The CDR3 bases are TGTGCCAGCAGCTTGCTTAGCGGGAGGGCCTGGGATGAGCAGTTCTTC. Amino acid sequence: CASSLLSGRAWDEQFF.

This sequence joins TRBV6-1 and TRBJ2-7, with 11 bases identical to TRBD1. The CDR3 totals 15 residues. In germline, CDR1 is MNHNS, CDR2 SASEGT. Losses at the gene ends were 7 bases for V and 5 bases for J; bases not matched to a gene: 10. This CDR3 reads CASNKGDRGSDEQYF. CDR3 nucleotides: TGTGCCAGCAACAAAGGGGACAGGGGGTCGGACGAGCAGTACTTC.

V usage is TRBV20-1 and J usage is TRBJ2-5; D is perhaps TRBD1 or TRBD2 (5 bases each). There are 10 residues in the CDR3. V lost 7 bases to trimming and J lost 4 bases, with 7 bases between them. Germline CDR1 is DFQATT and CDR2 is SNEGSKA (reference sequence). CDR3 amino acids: CSGGVETQYF. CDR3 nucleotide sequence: TGCAGTGGAGGGGTAGAGACCCAGTACTTC.

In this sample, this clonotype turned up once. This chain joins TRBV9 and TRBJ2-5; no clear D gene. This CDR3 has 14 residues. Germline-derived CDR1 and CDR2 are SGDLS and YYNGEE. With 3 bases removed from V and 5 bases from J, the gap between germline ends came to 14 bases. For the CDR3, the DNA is TGTGCCAGCAGCGCGACAATGGCAATGGAGACCCAGTACTTC. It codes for CASSATMAMETQYF.

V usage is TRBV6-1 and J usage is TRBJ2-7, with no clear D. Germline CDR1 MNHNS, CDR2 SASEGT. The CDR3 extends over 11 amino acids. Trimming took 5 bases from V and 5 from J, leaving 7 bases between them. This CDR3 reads CASSIGNEQYF. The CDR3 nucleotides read TGTGCCAGCAGTATTGGTAACGAGCAGTACTTC.

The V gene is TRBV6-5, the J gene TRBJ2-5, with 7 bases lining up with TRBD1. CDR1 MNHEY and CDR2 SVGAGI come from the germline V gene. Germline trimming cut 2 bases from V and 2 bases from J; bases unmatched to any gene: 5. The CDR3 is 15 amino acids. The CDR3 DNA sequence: TGTGCCAGCAGTTACCGACAGGGTGGTCAAGAGACCCAGTACTTC. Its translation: CASSYRQGGQETQYF.

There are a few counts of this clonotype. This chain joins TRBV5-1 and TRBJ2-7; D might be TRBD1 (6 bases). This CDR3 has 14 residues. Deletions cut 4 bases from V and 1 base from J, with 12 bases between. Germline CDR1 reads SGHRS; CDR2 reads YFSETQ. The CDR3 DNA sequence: TGCGCCAGCAGCCCCCAAGGGGGATCCTACGAGCAGTACTTC. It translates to CASSPQGGSYEQYF.

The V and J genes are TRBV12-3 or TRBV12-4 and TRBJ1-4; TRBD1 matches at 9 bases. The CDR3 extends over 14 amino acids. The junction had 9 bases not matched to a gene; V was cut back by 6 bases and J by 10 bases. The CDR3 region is CASSTGTGIGKLFF. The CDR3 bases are TGTGCCAGCAGCACCGGGACAGGGATTGGAAAACTGTTTTTT.

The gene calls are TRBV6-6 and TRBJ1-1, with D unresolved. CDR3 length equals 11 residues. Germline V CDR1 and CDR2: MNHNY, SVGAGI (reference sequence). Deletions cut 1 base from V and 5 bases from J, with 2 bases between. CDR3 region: CASSYFTEAFF. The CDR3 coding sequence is TGTGCCAGCAGTTACTTTACTGAAGCTTTCTTT.

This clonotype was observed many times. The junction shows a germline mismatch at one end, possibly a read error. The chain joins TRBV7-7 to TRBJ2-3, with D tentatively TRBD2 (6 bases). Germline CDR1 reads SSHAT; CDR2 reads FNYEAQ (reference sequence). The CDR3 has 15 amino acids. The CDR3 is CASSSDGDSADTQYF. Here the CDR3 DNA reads TGTGCTAGCAGCTCCGATGGGGACTCGGCCGATACGCAGTATTTT.

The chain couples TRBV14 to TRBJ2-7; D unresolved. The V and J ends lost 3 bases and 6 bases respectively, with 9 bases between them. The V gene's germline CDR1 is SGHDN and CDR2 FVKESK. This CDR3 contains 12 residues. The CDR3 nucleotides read TGTGCCAGCAGCCAGGGGATAGTCGAGCAGTACTTC. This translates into CASSQGIVEQYF.